The entry that follows covers one TCR beta chain sequence. These data originate in a study of blood T cell repertoires in COVID-19. CDR3 length equals 14 residues. Germline V CDR1 and CDR2: SNHLY, FYNNEI. V gave up 3 bases and J gave up 4 bases; unmatched junction bases: 3. Produced via immunoSEQ multiplex PCR; TCRdb's table is partial and in-frame only. The profile shows roughly 500,000 clones, 80% to 90% of them singletons. The sequenced sample was peripheral blood. The chain uses TRBV2 and TRBJ2-7, with TRBD2 identical over 10 bases. The clonotype originates from a young man with COVID-19, enrolled during active disease. DNA for the CDR3: TGTGCCAGCAGTGACGGGACTAGCGTTTACGAGCAGTACTTC. This translates into CASSDGTSVYEQYF.